This is a list of T cell receptor beta chains from one sample in a study of shared clonotypes between healthy human individuals. Sequenced by immunoSEQ multiplex PCR; TCRdb stores in-frame clones only, minus some. The table has over 2 million clones, approximately 95% seen once. The specimen sequenced was naive CD8+ T cells sorted from blood. These receptors originate from a man aged 18-30 years in good health. The CDR3 runs from the conserved cysteine through the conserved F or W. Each record gives: CDR3 DNA, CDR3 protein, clone size, D gene, V gene, J gene. A D gene is named only where the DNA matches it firmly. Rows may omit the clone size; those that give it use once, few, many or a size class.

DNA: TGTGCCAGCAGCTTAGGGCAGGGCATCTACAATGAGCAGTTCTTC
CDR3: CASSLGQGIYNEQFF
size: .
D: .
V: TRBV7-9
J: TRBJ2-1

DNA: TGTGCCAGAAGCTTTGGGAGTAATGAAAAACTGTTTTTT
CDR3: CARSFGSNEKLFF
size: .
D: .
V: TRBV5-3
J: TRBJ1-4

DNA: TGCAGCGTTGATACAGGGGGCTGGACTGAAGCTTTCTTT
CDR3: CSVDTGGWTEAFF
size: .
D: TRBD1
V: TRBV29-1
J: TRBJ1-1

DNA: TGTGCCAGCAGTTACCGGTTGGGGGCCCACGAGCAGTACTTC
CDR3: CASSYRLGAHEQYF
size: .
D: .
V: TRBV6-5
J: TRBJ2-7

DNA: TGTGCCAGCAGTAATATTATGGTCGGGGGGACGTCTAATTCACCCCTCCACTTT
CDR3: CASSNIMVGGTSNSPLHF
size: .
D: .
V: TRBV27
J: TRBJ1-6

DNA: TGTGCCAGCAGCTCCGTGGGAGGTGAAAGGGGAGTGCCCCAGCATTTT
CDR3: CASSSVGGERGVPQHF
size: .
D: .
V: TRBV7-9
J: TRBJ1-5

DNA: TGTGCCAGTCAACCGGGGAAGAAGCTTGAAATTTTCAATGGCTACACCTTC
CDR3: CASQPGKKLEIFNGYTF
size: .
D: .
V: TRBV28
J: TRBJ1-2

DNA: TGTGCCAGCAGCGATGGGTGGAACACTGAAGCTTTCTTT
CDR3: CASSDGWNTEAFF
size: once
D: .
V: TRBV6-5
J: TRBJ1-1

DNA: TGTGCCAGCAGCTTAATAATAGCGGGGACCGGGGAGCTGTTTTTT
CDR3: CASSLIIAGTGELFF
size: .
D: TRBD2
V: TRBV7-9
J: TRBJ2-2

DNA: TGCGCCAGCAGCTTGGCAGGACTAGGAGGCGAGCAGTACTTC
CDR3: CASSLAGLGGEQYF
size: .
D: TRBD2
V: TRBV5-1
J: TRBJ2-7

DNA: TGCGCCAGCAGCTTGGGGTCAGGAGATGAGACCCAGTACTTC
CDR3: CASSLGSGDETQYF
size: .
D: .
V: TRBV5-1
J: TRBJ2-5

DNA: TGTGCCAGCAGCCTGGGACAGGGCGGGACGCAGTATTTT
CDR3: CASSLGQGGTQYF
size: .
D: TRBD1
V: TRBV6-5
J: TRBJ2-3

DNA: TGTGCCAGCAGCTGGACTGAATACACTGAAGCTTTCTTT
CDR3: CASSWTEYTEAFF
size: once
D: .
V: TRBV27
J: TRBJ1-1

DNA: TGTGCCAGCAGCGTGGGCGGGACGCTCTACGAGCAGTACTTC
CDR3: CASSVGGTLYEQYF
size: .
D: .
V: TRBV5-6
J: TRBJ2-7

DNA: TGTGCCAGCAGTTCCACGGACAGGGAAGTTTCCTACGAGCAGTACTTC
CDR3: CASSSTDREVSYEQYF
size: .
D: TRBD1
V: TRBV7-9
J: TRBJ2-7

DNA: TGTGCCAGCAGCTTCGGGACTGGGGGTGTAGCTTTCTTT
CDR3: CASSFGTGGVAFF
size: .
D: .
V: TRBV5-6
J: TRBJ1-1

DNA: TGTGCCACCGGGGCGCCCGGGACCGACTATGGCTACACCTTC
CDR3: CATGAPGTDYGYTF
size: .
D: .
V: TRBV15
J: TRBJ1-2

DNA: TGCGCCAGCAGCCCACCGAGAGGGACGGGTGGTCGATATGAAAAACTGTTTTTT
CDR3: CASSPPRGTGGRYEKLFF
size: .
D: .
V: TRBV4-1
J: TRBJ1-4

DNA: TGCAGCGTTGTATTAGTGGCAGGGGACCCCTACGAGCAGTACTTC
CDR3: CSVVLVAGDPYEQYF
size: once
D: .
V: TRBV29-1
J: TRBJ2-7

DNA: TGTGCCAGCAGTTTTGGTGATACCTACGAGCAGTACTTC
CDR3: CASSFGDTYEQYF
size: .
D: .
V: TRBV27
J: TRBJ2-7

DNA: TGTGCCAGCAGTTTCCCGGGACAGGGGACTTTTGGGCAGTACTTC
CDR3: CASSFPGQGTFGQYF
size: .
D: TRBD1
V: TRBV6-5
J: TRBJ2-7

DNA: TGTGCCAGCAGTTACTCGACAGAGCAGTACTTC
CDR3: CASSYSTEQYF
size: .
D: .
V: TRBV6-6
J: TRBJ2-7

DNA: TGCGCCAGCAGCCAAGATCCCTTACAGGACACCGGGGAGCTGTTTTTT
CDR3: CASSQDPLQDTGELFF
size: .
D: .
V: TRBV4-1
J: TRBJ2-2

DNA: TGCGCCAGCAGTGAGTCCCTAGCGGGCAGCACAGATACGCAGTATTTT
CDR3: CASSESLAGSTDTQYF
size: .
D: TRBD2
V: TRBV10-1
J: TRBJ2-3

DNA: TGTGCCAGCAGCTTGGGGCAGGACTACGAGCAGTACTTC
CDR3: CASSLGQDYEQYF
size: .
D: .
V: TRBV5-5
J: TRBJ2-7

DNA: TGTGCCAGCAGTTCTTTTAACAATGAGCAGTTCTTC
CDR3: CASSSFNNEQFF
size: .
D: .
V: TRBV6-5
J: TRBJ2-1

DNA: TGTGCCAGCAGTTCCCCCGGGACAGGGCTCTACGAGCAGTACTTC
CDR3: CASSSPGTGLYEQYF
size: .
D: TRBD1
V: TRBV27
J: TRBJ2-7

DNA: TGTGCCAGCAGTTACGGTCTGACGGGAGGCGAGCAGTACTTC
CDR3: CASSYGLTGGEQYF
size: .
D: TRBD2
V: TRBV6-5
J: TRBJ2-7

DNA: TGCGCCAGCAGCCAAGTCGACGGGAGCTCCTACAATGAGCAGTTCTTC
CDR3: CASSQVDGSSYNEQFF
size: .
D: .
V: TRBV4-3
J: TRBJ2-1

DNA: TGTGCCAGCAGTTATGAGCCAGCCTCCTACGAGCAGTACTTC
CDR3: CASSYEPASYEQYF
size: .
D: .
V: TRBV6-5
J: TRBJ2-7

DNA: TGTGCCAGCAGCTTGGTAGACAGGACTTACAATGAGCAGTTCTTC
CDR3: CASSLVDRTYNEQFF
size: .
D: .
V: TRBV5-6
J: TRBJ2-1

DNA: TGTGCCAGCAGCTTGGGGACAGTCTATGGCTACACCTTC
CDR3: CASSLGTVYGYTF
size: .
D: .
V: TRBV5-6
J: TRBJ1-2

DNA: TGTGCCAGCAGCTTACAGGGCGGAACTAATGAAAAACTGTTTTTT
CDR3: CASSLQGGTNEKLFF
size: .
D: .
V: TRBV13
J: TRBJ1-4

DNA: TGCGCCAGCAGCGCCGACAGGCCCGGAGAGTACTTC
CDR3: CASSADRPGEYF
size: once
D: .
V: TRBV5-1
J: TRBJ2-5

DNA: TGCGCCAGCAGCTTGGCGTATGGCTCCTACGAGCAGTACTTC
CDR3: CASSLAYGSYEQYF
size: .
D: .
V: TRBV5-1
J: TRBJ2-7

DNA: TGTGCCAGCACCCCGACAGCGGGAGGGAACACCGGGGAGCTGTTTTTT
CDR3: CASTPTAGGNTGELFF
size: .
D: TRBD2
V: TRBV27
J: TRBJ2-2

DNA: TGTGCAAGTCGCTTAGCGGCGGCAGGGGGTCCCTACGAGCAGTACTTC
CDR3: CASRLAAAGGPYEQYF
size: .
D: .
V: TRBV12-2
J: TRBJ2-7

DNA: TGTGCCAGCAGTGAAGAGTTTAATTCACCCCTCCACTTT
CDR3: CASSEEFNSPLHF
size: .
D: .
V: TRBV2
J: TRBJ1-6

DNA: TGTGCCAGCAGTTACCCGTTTGGGGCAGGGGAAAGCGAGCAGTACTTC
CDR3: CASSYPFGAGESEQYF
size: .
D: .
V: TRBV6-6
J: TRBJ2-7

DNA: TGTGCCAGCAGCTTGTTCGGGGAAGAGACCCAGTACTTC
CDR3: CASSLFGEETQYF
size: .
D: .
V: TRBV5-6
J: TRBJ2-5

DNA: TGTGCCAGCAGCCTAGGTACAGGGGTCGGCGAGCAGTACTTC
CDR3: CASSLGTGVGEQYF
size: .
D: TRBD1
V: TRBV7-9
J: TRBJ2-7

DNA: TGTGCCAGCAGCCCTCAGTATGGCTACACCTTC
CDR3: CASSPQYGYTF
size: .
D: .
V: TRBV9
J: TRBJ1-2

DNA: TGTGCCAGCAGCTTGTCGGACAGGGGGGCCTACGAGCAGTACTTC
CDR3: CASSLSDRGAYEQYF
size: once
D: TRBD1
V: TRBV5-6
J: TRBJ2-7

DNA: TGTGCCAGCAGCGTCAGGGGGGGAGCTGACGAGCAGTACTTC
CDR3: CASSVRGGADEQYF
size: once
D: .
V: TRBV5-4
J: TRBJ2-7

DNA: TGTGCCAGCAGCTTGCTGGGACAGGGTAGTCGGGAGGACACTGAAGCTTTCTTT
CDR3: CASSLLGQGSREDTEAFF
size: .
D: TRBD1
V: TRBV5-5
J: TRBJ1-1

DNA: TGCGCCAGCAGCCACCACACCCAGACAGGGTTGGAAAAACTGTTTTTT
CDR3: CASSHHTQTGLEKLFF
size: .
D: TRBD1
V: TRBV4-1
J: TRBJ1-4

DNA: TGCAGCGTCGTTACCCCGGTAGGACAGGGGCGTGGGGAGCAGTACTTC
CDR3: CSVVTPVGQGRGEQYF
size: .
D: TRBD1
V: TRBV29-1
J: TRBJ2-7

DNA: TGTGCCATCAGTCCTAAAGGCCAGGGGAACACTGAAGCTTTCTTT
CDR3: CAISPKGQGNTEAFF
size: .
D: .
V: TRBV10-3
J: TRBJ1-1

DNA: TGTGCCTGGTCTTACAGGGGGCAGGGTACTGAAGCTTTCTTT
CDR3: CAWSYRGQGTEAFF
size: .
D: TRBD1
V: TRBV30
J: TRBJ1-1

DNA: TGTGCCTGGAGTGGGGGGGCTGGCTACGAGCAGTACTTC
CDR3: CAWSGGAGYEQYF
size: .
D: .
V: TRBV30
J: TRBJ2-7

DNA: TGCAGCGCAGGACAGGGCTCCGACGAGCAGTACTTC
CDR3: CSAGQGSDEQYF
size: once
D: TRBD1
V: TRBV29-1
J: TRBJ2-7

DNA: TGTGCCAGCAGTGAAGCGGGGACCACGGGCGGCTACACCTTC
CDR3: CASSEAGTTGGYTF
size: .
D: .
V: TRBV6-1
J: TRBJ1-2

DNA: TGTGCCAGCAGTAATCTAAGGTTCAAACAGGCGTCAGCCTACGAGCAGTACTTC
CDR3: CASSNLRFKQASAYEQYF
size: .
D: .
V: TRBV28
J: TRBJ2-7

DNA: TGTGCCAGCAGCTTTGGGGTTAGCGGGAGAGGAGAAGATACGCAGTATTTT
CDR3: CASSFGVSGRGEDTQYF
size: .
D: TRBD2
V: TRBV7-2
J: TRBJ2-3

DNA: TGTGCCAGCAGCTTTCGCGGGTACGAGCAGTACTTC
CDR3: CASSFRGYEQYF
size: .
D: .
V: TRBV5-6
J: TRBJ2-7

DNA: TGCGCCAGCAGCCAAGATTCGCGACTAGCGGGCGGGGAGCTGTTTTTT
CDR3: CASSQDSRLAGGELFF
size: once
D: TRBD2
V: TRBV4-3
J: TRBJ2-2

DNA: TGTGCCAGCGAAGAGTCCCAGGTCGGCTACACCTTC
CDR3: CASEESQVGYTF
size: .
D: .
V: TRBV7-9
J: TRBJ1-2

DNA: TGTGCCAGCGGCTCAGACGGGTTTGCAGATACGCAGTATTTT
CDR3: CASGSDGFADTQYF
size: .
D: .
V: TRBV6-6
J: TRBJ2-3

DNA: TGTGCCAGTAGTATAGGTTACAGTGATTTCTCCTACGAGCAGTACTTC
CDR3: CASSIGYSDFSYEQYF
size: .
D: .
V: TRBV19
J: TRBJ2-7

DNA: TGTGCCGCCCGGACACTTCTAACAGATACGCAGTATTTT
CDR3: CAARTLLTDTQYF
size: .
D: .
V: TRBV27
J: TRBJ2-3